This entry is about one T cell receptor (beta chain). In the original analysis: Researchers report that nucleated cell counts were estimated from reference gene primer amplification. Libraries were prepared by immunoSEQ multiplex PCR; TCRdb keeps only in-frame clonotypes and omits some of them. Clone size and V and J calls were adopted from that table, with D and trimming inferred from the DNA. The sample lists approximately 120,000 clones; around nine tenths were seen once. This specimen comes from a study of blood T cell repertoires in COVID-19. Whole-study context: There were acute and convalescent COVID-19 samples, and they came from the United States, Italy and Spain. PBMCs, B-cell-depleted T cells, or T cells were the source of the cDNA or gDNA that made up the material.

Germline V CDR1 and CDR2: MNHEY, SVGEGT. Trimming stripped 2 bases from V and 1 base from J, with 9 bases between. The CDR3 has 14 amino acids. This receptor was obtained from a human donor with acute or convalescent COVID-19. The donor label of this sample is uncertain. V usage is TRBV6-2 or TRBV6-3 and J usage is TRBJ2-7; D is possibly TRBD2 (5 bases). The specimen sequenced was peripheral blood. The CDR3, as DNA: TGTGCCAGCAGTTACCTTCGGGGATCCTACGAGCAGTACTTC. Its protein product is CASSYLRGSYEQYF.